Listed here are 10 T cell receptor beta chains from one sample, sequenced in a study of blood T cell repertoires in COVID-19. The assay was immunoSEQ multiplex PCR, and TCRdb's table has in-frame clones only and misses some. The sample consists of fewer than 200,000 clones, roughly nine tenths of them appearing once. What was sequenced was peripheral blood. The source is a man aged 18 to 30 who had recovered from COVID-19.

Only a few counts were recorded for this clone. The V call is TRBV19, the J call TRBJ1-2, with D perhaps TRBD1 (6 bases). This CDR3 spans 14 amino acids. Trimming left V 3 bases short and J 0 bases short, with 8 bases between. Germline assignment: CDR1 LNHDA and CDR2 SQIVND (reference sequence). The DNA for the CDR3 is TGTGCCAGTAGTATGGGGACACCTAACTATGGCTACACCTTC. This gives the protein CASSMGTPNYGYTF.

The chain combines TRBV6-2 or TRBV6-3 with TRBJ2-5, with 8 bases aligning to TRBD1. Germline values: CDR1 MNHEY, CDR2 SVGEGT. CDR3 length equals 15 residues. Trimming cost V 5 bases and J 5 bases; bases outside gene matches: 10. Written as DNA, the CDR3 is TGTGCCAGCAGTCGGGACAGGATCCCAGGGGAGACCCAGTACTTC. Its translation: CASSRDRIPGETQYF.

The chain combines TRBV19 with TRBJ1-1; possible D gene TRBD1, 5 bases. CDR3 length: 16 amino acids. V lost 5 bases to trimming and J lost 2 bases, with 18 bases between them. Germline CDR1 and CDR2: LNHDA and SQIVND (reference sequence). This CDR3 is CASSSFSRASNTEAFF. CDR3 sequence (DNA): TGTGCCAGTAGTTCATTTTCCAGGGCCTCCAACACTGAAGCTTTCTTT.

This chain joins TRBV3-1 (or the pseudogene TRBV3-2) and TRBJ1-2; 11 positions match TRBD1. The V gene end was trimmed by 4 bases and the J gene end by 8 bases; junction bases not matched to a gene: 6. Germline-derived CDR1 and CDR2 are LGHDT and YNNKEL (reference sequence). The CDR3 is made up of 14 amino acids. The CDR3 DNA reads TGTGCCAGCAGCCTCGGACAGGGGGCAGGGGGCTACACCTTC. It specifies CASSLGQGAGGYTF.

V is TRBV9 and J is TRBJ2-7; D is possibly TRBD1 (5 bases). This CDR3 is built from 15 residues. Trimming left V 0 bases short and J 4 bases short, with 14 bases between. CDR1 SGDLS and CDR2 YYNGEE come from the germline V gene. CDR3 loop: CASSVELGDTYEQYF. CDR3 coding DNA: TGTGCCAGCAGCGTAGAGTTAGGGGATACTTACGAGCAGTACTTC.

V usage is TRBV5-1 and J usage is TRBJ1-2; a possible D gene is TRBD1 (6 bases). The V gene's germline CDR1 is SGHRS and CDR2 YFSETQ. Trimming shortened V by 2 bases and J by 7 bases, and 15 bases separated the two germline ends. The CDR3 totals 14 residues. CDR3 amino acids: CASSFQGKLGGYTF. The CDR3 nucleotides read TGCGCCAGCAGCTTTCAGGGGAAATTAGGTGGCTACACCTTC.

The gene calls are TRBV5-5 and TRBJ1-1; no clear D. The germline V and J ends were trimmed by 3 bases and 7 bases, with 10 bases remaining between them. Germline V lookup: CDR1 SGHKS, CDR2 YYEKEE (reference sequence). This CDR3 contains 12 residues. The CDR3 loop reads CASSSTGGEAFF. The DNA for the CDR3 is TGTGCCAGCAGCTCCACCGGAGGTGAAGCTTTCTTT.

The chain is built from TRBV30 and TRBJ1-4; TRBD1 matches 9 bases. Trimming cost V 1 base and J 6 bases; bases outside gene matches: 9. The germline gives CDR1 GTSNPN, CDR2 SVGIG (reference sequence). CDR3 length equals 16 residues. CDR3 protein: CAWSGPRTGDYEKLFF. CDR3 nucleotide sequence: TGTGCCTGGAGTGGCCCCAGGACAGGGGATTATGAAAAACTGTTTTTT.

The chain is built from TRBV6-1 and TRBJ1-5; D might be TRBD1 (6 bases). Germline CDR1 and CDR2: MNHNS and SASEGT. V was clipped by 1 base and J by 6 bases, with 13 bases between them. CDR3 length: 15 amino acids. The CDR3 sequence: CASSEGSGEGQPQHF. The CDR3 DNA reads TGTGCCAGCAGTGAAGGGTCAGGGGAAGGTCAGCCCCAGCATTTT.

This chain connects TRBV18 to TRBJ1-1; D might be TRBD1 (5 bases). CDR3 length: 14 residues. Germline CDR1 reads KGHSH; CDR2 reads LQKENI. V was pared by 5 bases and J by 1 base, with 11 bases between. CDR3: CASSWGQGNTEAFF. CDR3 nucleotides: TGTGCCAGCTCATGGGGCCAGGGGAACACTGAAGCTTTCTTT. Combining the CDR3 with reference TRBV18 and TRBJ1-1 gives the whole variable domain NAGVMQNPRHLVRRRGQEARLRCSPMKGHSHVYWYRQLPEEGLKFMVYLQKENIIDESGMPKERFSAEFPKEGPSILRIQQVVRGDSAAYFCASSWGQGNTEAFFGQGTRLTVV.